This T cell receptor (beta chain) derives from a study of blood T cell repertoires in COVID-19. Clones were read by immunoSEQ multiplex PCR, and TCRdb kept only the in-frame ones, dropping some. The data show a few hundred thousand clones, 65% to 90% seen once. The CDR3 extends over 14 amino acids. This clone was seen a single time. Sequenced input: peripheral blood. The chain is built from TRBV21-1 and TRBJ1-4; the table assigns TRBD1, which was not confirmed against the DNA. TRBV21-1 is recorded as a pseudogene. The receptor was isolated from a woman in her seventies with COVID-19, enrolled during active disease. Written as DNA, the CDR3 is TGTGCCAGCAGAAGGGGTCAGGCTAATGAAAAACTGTTTTTT. Translating it yields CASRRGQANEKLFF.